A selection of T cell receptor beta chains follows, all from one sample in a study of control samples from healthy donors and cancer patients. Assay used: immunoSEQ multiplex PCR; TCRdb lists only in-frame clones, some missing. This sample carries about 150,000 clones, about 94% of them seen once, and the ten largest clones take 5.5% to 6%. The material sequenced was blood. All receptors come from a man aged 40-49 years in good health. The CDR3 runs from the conserved cysteine through the conserved F or W. The D gene is left open where the match is weak. Expanded clones are given a class, and other clones once, few, many or no size at all.

abundance	d_gene	v_gene	j_gene	CDR3aa	CDR3nt
-	TRBD1	TRBV19	TRBJ2-2	CASIKDQGDTGELFF	TGTGCCAGTATCAAGGACCAGGGGGACACCGGGGAGCTGTTTTTT
-	TRBD1	TRBV12-3/TRBV12-4	TRBJ1-1	CASSRRDRAFF	TGTGCCAGCAGTCGAAGGGACAGGGCTTTCTTT
-	TRBD1	TRBV28	TRBJ2-2	CASSLGQGGFLYTGELFF	TGTGCCAGCAGTTTAGGACAGGGGGGATTCTTGTACACCGGGGAGCTGTTTTTT
-	-	TRBV12-3/TRBV12-4	TRBJ1-4	CASSLPDNEKLFF	TGTGCCAGCAGTTTACCAGATAATGAAAAACTGTTTTTT
-	TRBD2	TRBV7-9	TRBJ2-1	CASSLEAGLADYNEQFF	TGTGCCAGCAGCTTAGAGGCGGGACTAGCGGATTACAATGAGCAGTTCTTC
-	TRBD1	TRBV19	TRBJ1-5	CASSTGQGAGQPQHF	TGTGCCAGTAGTACTGGTCAGGGGGCAGGTCAGCCCCAGCATTTT
-	-	TRBV6-5	TRBJ2-3	CASSSVSTDTQYF	TGTGCCAGCAGTTCCGTTAGCACAGATACGCAGTATTTT
-	-	TRBV7-2	TRBJ2-7	CASSLTTLSYEQYF	TGTGCCAGCAGCCTGACGACCTTATCCTACGAGCAGTACTTC
-	-	TRBV19	TRBJ1-6	CASSTEQNSPLHF	TGTGCCAGTAGTACGGAACAGAATTCACCCCTCCACTTT
-	-	TRBV30	TRBJ1-2	CAWRGLGGGLLGYTF	TGTGCCTGGCGTGGCTTGGGGGGGGGCCTTCTAGGCTACACCTTC
-	-	TRBV30	TRBJ1-2	CAWNKGLYGYTF	TGTGCCTGGAATAAAGGACTCTATGGCTACACCTTC
-	TRBD2	TRBV4-3	TRBJ2-2	CASSQGPGGGGANTGELFF	TGCGCCAGCAGCCAGGGCCCGGGCGGGGGGGGCGCGAACACCGGGGAGCTGTTTTTT
-	TRBD2	TRBV7-2	TRBJ2-7	CASSFLAGYEQYF	TGTGCCAGCAGCTTCTTAGCGGGGTACGAGCAGTACTTC
-	-	TRBV12-5	TRBJ1-5	CASGEGGGQPQHF	TGTGCTAGTGGGGAAGGGGGGGGTCAGCCCCAGCATTTT
-	TRBD1	TRBV11-2	TRBJ2-7	CASSLTDRGTYEQYF	TGTGCCAGCAGCTTAACTGACAGGGGAACCTACGAGCAGTACTTC
-	-	TRBV19	TRBJ1-5	CASGTQGRGEDQPQHF	TGTGCCAGCGGGACTCAAGGCCGGGGTGAGGATCAGCCCCAGCATTTT
-	-	TRBV4-3	TRBJ2-4	CASSQDWGLTKNIQYF	TGCGCCAGCAGCCAAGATTGGGGGTTAACCAAAAACATTCAGTACTTC
-	TRBD1	TRBV29-1	TRBJ1-2	CSAGQGYGYTF	TGCAGCGCCGGACAGGGTTATGGCTACACCTTC
-	-	TRBV27	TRBJ1-1	CASYDRFYTEAFF	TGTGCCAGCTATGACAGGTTTTACACTGAAGCTTTCTTT
-	-	TRBV27	TRBJ1-2	CASSLRDGSNYGYTF	TGTGCCAGCAGTTTAAGGGACGGCTCTAACTATGGCTACACCTTC
-	-	TRBV27	TRBJ2-7	CASSLPRTPRDEQYF	TGTGCCAGCAGTTTACCCAGGACCCCTCGCGACGAGCAGTACTTC
-	-	TRBV7-9	TRBJ1-1	CASSFDWNTEAFF	TGTGCCAGCAGCTTTGATTGGAACACTGAAGCTTTCTTT
-	-	TRBV28	TRBJ2-7	CASSFVMITSEQYF	TGTGCCAGCAGTTTTGTCATGATAACGAGTGAGCAGTACTTC
-	TRBD1	TRBV28	TRBJ1-2	CASSLVFIGTGNIYGYTF	TGTGCCAGCAGTCTCGTGTTTATCGGGACAGGGAATATCTATGGCTACACCTTC
few	TRBD1	TRBV13	TRBJ1-1	CATQTGALNTEAFF	TGTGCCACTCAGACAGGGGCCCTGAACACTGAAGCTTTCTTT
-	-	TRBV28	TRBJ1-5	CASSSGGAVQPQHF	TGTGCCAGCAGTTCTGGGGGCGCGGTTCAGCCCCAGCATTTT
-	-	TRBV30	TRBJ2-6	CAFQSGANVLTF	TGTGCCTTCCAGTCTGGGGCCAACGTCCTGACTTTC
-	-	TRBV7-6	TRBJ1-6	CASSLGPYGSSYNSPLHF	TGTGCCAGCAGCTTAGGGCCGTATGGGAGCTCCTATAATTCACCCCTCCACTTT
-	-	TRBV27	TRBJ2-5	CASSSARHLTQETQYF	TGTGCCAGCAGTTCTGCTAGACACCTGACACAAGAGACCCAGTACTTC
once	-	TRBV10-1	TRBJ2-1	CASSEIDTLRGDEQFF	TGCGCCAGCAGTGAGATCGACACCCTTCGGGGCGATGAGCAGTTCTTC
-	-	TRBV6-5	TRBJ1-1	CASSYSKYTEAFF	TGTGCCAGCAGTTACTCAAAATACACTGAAGCTTTCTTT
-	TRBD1	TRBV28	TRBJ2-7	CASSLPHPWTGESSSEQYF	TGTGCCAGCAGTCTACCCCATCCTTGGACAGGGGAGTCTTCTAGTGAGCAGTACTTC
-	TRBD1	TRBV6-6	TRBJ1-5	CASSPQGGNQPQHF	TGTGCCAGCAGCCCTCAGGGGGGCAATCAGCCCCAGCATTTT
few	-	TRBV11-3	TRBJ2-7	CASSLESGAHYEQYF	TGTGCCAGCAGCTTAGAGTCTGGGGCTCACTACGAGCAGTACTTC
-	TRBD1	TRBV19	TRBJ1-2	CASSSGTGTGGYTF	TGTGCCAGTAGTTCGGGGACAGGGACGGGGGGCTACACCTTC
-	-	TRBV6-4	TRBJ2-7	CASSPDWPPKSEQYF	TGTGCCAGCAGCCCTGACTGGCCCCCTAAGAGCGAGCAGTACTTC
-	-	TRBV4-2	TRBJ2-2	CASSQEGAPGELFF	TGTGCCAGCAGCCAAGAAGGGGCACCCGGGGAGCTGTTTTTT
-	-	TRBV5-6	TRBJ1-1	CASGVVNTEAFF	TGTGCCAGCGGAGTAGTGAACACTGAAGCTTTCTTT
-	-	TRBV5-1	TRBJ1-1	CASSSRTVENTEAFF	TGCGCCAGCAGCTCGCGGACAGTAGAGAACACTGAAGCTTTCTTT
few	TRBD1	TRBV19	TRBJ1-4	CASSPDRTRATNEKLFF	TGTGCCAGTAGTCCGGACAGGACTCGTGCAACTAATGAAAAACTGTTTTTT
-	-	TRBV4-1	TRBJ1-2	CASSQESAGNYGYTF	TGCGCCAGCAGCCAAGAGTCCGCCGGTAACTATGGCTACACCTTC
once	TRBD2	TRBV5-5	TRBJ2-1	CASSYRDYNNEQFF	TGTGCCAGCAGTTACCGGGACTACAACAATGAGCAGTTCTTC
-	-	TRBV23-1	TRBJ2-7	CASSQSARGRSYEQYF	TGCGCCAGCAGTCAATCGGCGAGGGGCCGATCCTACGAGCAGTACTTC
-	-	TRBV20-1	TRBJ1-1	CSARRGREAFF	TGCAGTGCTAGGAGGGGCAGAGAAGCTTTCTTT
once	-	TRBV6-1	TRBJ1-2	CASSEGAEGHYGYTF	TGTGCCAGCAGTGAAGGAGCGGAAGGGCACTATGGCTACACCTTC
-	TRBD1	TRBV24-1	TRBJ2-2	CATRTGQGNTGELFF	TGTGCCACCAGAACTGGACAGGGAAACACCGGGGAGCTGTTTTTT
-	-	TRBV24-1	TRBJ1-1	CATSGPGVSEAFF	TGTGCCACCAGTGGCCCAGGGGTGTCTGAAGCTTTCTTT
-	TRBD1	TRBV6-5	TRBJ1-2	CASSPRTGRGNGYTF	TGTGCCAGCAGTCCTCGGACAGGGAGGGGTAATGGCTACACCTTC
-	-	TRBV7-2	TRBJ1-2	CASSLVDKNYGYTF	TGTGCCAGCAGCTTAGTTGACAAGAACTATGGCTACACCTTC
-	-	TRBV6-5	TRBJ1-3	CASSRLIRGNTIYF	TGTGCCAGCAGCCGCCTGATTCGAGGAAACACCATATATTTT
-	-	TRBV18	TRBJ1-1	CASSPFIVGGGGTEAFF	TGTGCCAGCTCACCGTTCATAGTGGGGGGCGGAGGCACTGAAGCTTTCTTT
-	TRBD1	TRBV6-5	TRBJ2-5	CASSYSSTGGQETQYF	TGTGCCAGCAGTTACTCCTCCACAGGGGGCCAAGAGACCCAGTACTTC